The entry that follows covers one TCR beta chain sequence. The repertoire was sequenced with immunoSEQ multiplex PCR; TCRdb's copy has only in-frame clones and lacks some. The sample shows about 240,000 clones, about 86% of them seen only once. This CDR3 has 12 residues. Trimming left V 6 bases short and J 1 base short, with 6 bases between. CDR1 is SNHLY, CDR2 FYNNEI, per germline. The data derive from a study of blood T cell repertoires in COVID-19. Study-level background: The study drew acute and convalescent COVID-19 samples from the United States, Italy and Spain. Sample material is recorded as cDNA or gDNA derived from T cells, B-cell-depleted T cells, or PBMCs.

Sequencing input: peripheral blood. The rearrangement uses TRBV2 and TRBJ1-2; the D gene is possibly TRBD1 (5 bases). The sequence came from a woman of 80 years or more with acute or convalescent COVID-19. For the CDR3, the DNA is TGTGCCAGCAGGCAGGGTAACTATGGCTACACCTTC. Translating it yields CASRQGNYGYTF.